This T cell receptor (beta chain) was retrieved from a study of cytomegalovirus exposure and HLA in healthy donors. Findings and caveats of the study: In a later analysis, most CMV-associated TCR beta chains appeared HLA-restricted.

As regards this clone: Its matching antigen is unknown.

Germline values: CDR1 SGHRS, CDR2 YFSETQ. The trim removed 4 bases at V and 7 bases at J, leaving 10 bases unmatched. The length of the CDR3 is 15 residues. The PCR ran on 60 Vbeta and 13 Jbeta primers. Some clones are missing from TCRdb's copy, which holds only in-frame ones; the method was immunoSEQ multiplex PCR. The sample gives approximately 170,000 clones, roughly 85% of which show up once; around 1.5% is in the top ten. The genes are TRBV5-1 and TRBJ2-2, with 7 bases matching TRBD1. This sequence was found in a male donor in good health and CMV-seronegative. The sequencing sample was made of PBMCs. The CDR3 loop reads CASSERTGDDGELFF. The CDR3 DNA sequence: TGCGCCAGCAGCGAGAGGACAGGAGATGACGGGGAGCTGTTTTTT.